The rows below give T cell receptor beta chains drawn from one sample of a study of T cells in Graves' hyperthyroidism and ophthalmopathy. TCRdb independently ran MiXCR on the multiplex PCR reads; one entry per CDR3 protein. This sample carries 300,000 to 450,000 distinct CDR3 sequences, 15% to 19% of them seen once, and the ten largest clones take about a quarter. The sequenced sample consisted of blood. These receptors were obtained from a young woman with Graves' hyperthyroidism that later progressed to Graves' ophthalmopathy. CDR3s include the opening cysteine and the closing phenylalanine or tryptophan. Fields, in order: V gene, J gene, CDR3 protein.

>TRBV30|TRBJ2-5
CAWTGGRETQYF
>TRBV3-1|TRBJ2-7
CATRTSGRPYEQYF
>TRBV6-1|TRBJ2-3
CASSEQGGTDTQYF
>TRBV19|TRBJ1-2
CASTEPTGLRGYTF
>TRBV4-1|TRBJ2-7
CASSQDSFRTGEQYF
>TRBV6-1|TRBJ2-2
CASGVNLNTGELFF
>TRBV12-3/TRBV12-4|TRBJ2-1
CASSKAENEQFF
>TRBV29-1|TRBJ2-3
CSVEGRVPDTQYF
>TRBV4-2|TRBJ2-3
CASSQGGRVDTQYF
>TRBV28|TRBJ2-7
CASRIAGEVHEQYF
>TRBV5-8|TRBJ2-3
CASSPQGAQSDTQYF
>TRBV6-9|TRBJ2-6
CASSFTGGSFLFGANVLTF
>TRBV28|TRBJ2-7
CASSSPLTIRFHEQYF
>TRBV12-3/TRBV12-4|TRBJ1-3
CASSRTTPRDRAGNTIYF
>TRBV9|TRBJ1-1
CASSVVGSWNTEAFF
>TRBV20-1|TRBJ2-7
CSAYKLQGFTYEQYF
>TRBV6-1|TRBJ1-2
CASIGQAYGYTF
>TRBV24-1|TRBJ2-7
CATSYGLGEQYF
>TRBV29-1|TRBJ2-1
CSVELTPRQGRINEQFF
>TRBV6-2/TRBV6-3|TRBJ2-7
CASSYDREHEQYF
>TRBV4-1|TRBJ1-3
CASSQDRIVDSGNTIYF
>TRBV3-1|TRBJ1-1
CASSRNRGLGTEAFF
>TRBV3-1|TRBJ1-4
CASSRGPFNEDEKLFF
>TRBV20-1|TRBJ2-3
CSARDAFDHTQYF
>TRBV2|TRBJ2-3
CASSDRAGLAGVSDTQYF
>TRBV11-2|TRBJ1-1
CASSLVLGQGARITEAFF
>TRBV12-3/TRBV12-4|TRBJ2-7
CASRDSGRRPYEQYF
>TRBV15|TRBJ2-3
CATSRRQTLQKDTQYF
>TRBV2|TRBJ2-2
CASNVASGATGELFF
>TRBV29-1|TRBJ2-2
CSVRTSAGELFF
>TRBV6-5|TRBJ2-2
CAGSYPQDRELFF
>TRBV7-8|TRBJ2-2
CASGLWTSKTGELFF
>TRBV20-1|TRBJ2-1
CSARDRAGRTPRGQFF
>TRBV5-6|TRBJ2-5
CASSQRTGEGETQYF
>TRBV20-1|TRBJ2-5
CSASLQRGGQTQYF
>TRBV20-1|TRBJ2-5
CSARDRGFQETQYF
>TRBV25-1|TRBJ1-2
CASSDLGQGDGYTF
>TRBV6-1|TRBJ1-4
CASSTKRGLHEKLFF
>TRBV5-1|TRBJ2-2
CASSSSGPPTGELFF
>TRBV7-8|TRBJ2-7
CASSWSGEQYF
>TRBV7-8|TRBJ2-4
CASSSVTGIKNIQYF
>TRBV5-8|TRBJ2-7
CASSRRPRYEQYF
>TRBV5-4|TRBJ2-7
CASRRQDPYEQYF
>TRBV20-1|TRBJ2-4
CSGDLLAKNIQYF
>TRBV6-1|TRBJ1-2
CASSLQRTNYGYTF
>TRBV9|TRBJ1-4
CASSPRLATNEKLFF
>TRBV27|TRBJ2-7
CASSTPLGEQYF
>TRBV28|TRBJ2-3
CASSLGRTGLLAGYPQYF
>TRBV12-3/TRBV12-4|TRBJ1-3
CASTSHISGNTIYF
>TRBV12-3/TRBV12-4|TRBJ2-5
CASSLEGLASQTQYF
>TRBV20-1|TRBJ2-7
CSARGTGTPTYEQYF
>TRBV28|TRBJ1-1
CARTELHTEAFF
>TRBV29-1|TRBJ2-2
CSVELANGELFF